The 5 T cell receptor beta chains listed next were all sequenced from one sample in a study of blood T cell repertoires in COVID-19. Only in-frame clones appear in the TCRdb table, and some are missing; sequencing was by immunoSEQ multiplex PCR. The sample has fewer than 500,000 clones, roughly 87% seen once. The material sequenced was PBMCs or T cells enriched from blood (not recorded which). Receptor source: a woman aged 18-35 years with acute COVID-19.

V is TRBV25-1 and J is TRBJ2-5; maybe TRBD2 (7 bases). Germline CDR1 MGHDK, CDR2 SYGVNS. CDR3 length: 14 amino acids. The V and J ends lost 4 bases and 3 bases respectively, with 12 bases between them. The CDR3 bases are TGTGCCAGCAGTGCAGGGGCGGGAGAAGAGACCCAGTACTTC. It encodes CASSAGAGEETQYF. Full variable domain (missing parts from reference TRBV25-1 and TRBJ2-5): EADIYQTPRYLVIGTGKKITLECSQTMGHDKMYWYQQDPGMELHLIHYSYGVNSTEKGDLSSESTVSRIRTEHFPLTLESARPSHTSQYLCASSAGAGEETQYFGPGTRLLVL.

For the CDR3, the DNA is TGTGCCAGCAGTTTCAAAGGGGTACTGTTCTTC. Its protein is CASSFKGVLFF. This chain joins TRBV27 and TRBJ2-1; tentatively, D is TRBD1 (5 bases). Germline CDR1 MNHEY, CDR2 SMNVEV (reference sequence). The CDR3 covers 11 residues. Deletions cut 3 bases from V and 15 bases from J, with 12 bases between.

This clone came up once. DNA of the CDR3: TGTGCCAGCAGCTACAGGAATGTCTACGAGCAGTACTTC. It yields the protein CASSYRNVYEQYF. The V gene is TRBV7-9, the J gene TRBJ2-7; D is possibly TRBD1 (5 bases). The ends were cut back, 4 bases at V and 3 bases at J, with 10 bases in the middle. This CDR3 spans 13 amino acids. Germline V gene data show CDR1 as SEHNR and CDR2 as FQNEAQ (reference sequence).

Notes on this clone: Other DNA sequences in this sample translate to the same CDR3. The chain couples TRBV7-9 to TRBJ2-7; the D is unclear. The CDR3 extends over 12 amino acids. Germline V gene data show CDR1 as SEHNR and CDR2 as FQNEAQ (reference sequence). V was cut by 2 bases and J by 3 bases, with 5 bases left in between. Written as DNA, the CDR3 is TGTGCCAGCAGCTTATCCGGCTACGAGCAGTACTTC. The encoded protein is CASSLSGYEQYF.

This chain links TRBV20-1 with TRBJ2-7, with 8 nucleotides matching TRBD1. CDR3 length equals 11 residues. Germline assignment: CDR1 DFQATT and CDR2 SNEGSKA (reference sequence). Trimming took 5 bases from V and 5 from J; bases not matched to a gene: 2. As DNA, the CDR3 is TGCAGTGCTTCGGACAGGGACGAGCAGTACTTC. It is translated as CSASDRDEQYF.